The clone carrying this TCR beta chain was seen repeatedly, ten times or more. Its target is unknown. The sample is drawn from a study of post-analysis software for immune sequencing data. This CDR3 is built from 15 residues. Germline lookup yields CDR1 SGHTA and CDR2 FQGNSA. Trimming cost V 1 base and J 2 bases, with 12 bases left between them. TCR beta libraries were prepared from cDNA with unique molecular identifiers. TCRdb independently ran MiXCR on the PCR reads; one entry per CDR3 protein. The sample records roughly 540,000 distinct CDR3 sequences, approximately 31% being singletons. Whole-study results and caveats: Four or five TRBV segments were significantly more frequent in patients than in controls. TRBV5-6, TRBV5-1 and TRBV20-1 were among these segments.

The sequenced material came from blood. This TCR was recovered from a girl younger than 18 with multiple sclerosis. J is TRBJ2-7 and V is TRBV7-2; D unresolved. The CDR3 reads CASSLGPGSAYEQYF. In DNA, the CDR3 is TGTGCCAGCAGCTTAGGTCCAGGATCGGCCTACGAGCAGTACTTC. The variable domain in full, with the rest retrieved from reference TRBV7-2 and TRBJ2-7, is GAGVSQSPSNKVTEKGKDVELRCDPISGHTALYWYRQSLGQGLEFLIYFQGNSAPDKSGLPSDRFSAERTGGSVSTLTIQRTQQEDSAVYLCASSLGPGSAYEQYFGPGTRLTVT.